The present TCR beta chain was sequenced within a study of tumor-infiltrating lymphocytes in oesophageal squamous cell carcinoma (dated by TCRdb to 2015 to 2016). Library prep was done by PCR. Sequencing was performed on an Illumina HiSeq 2000. The raw public data were reprocessed by TCRdb itself: fastp quality trimming at Q25, MiXCR clonotype calling, in-frame beta chains only. Rows with one shared CDR3 protein collapse into an entry with the most common genes and DNA. The sample records around 18,000 distinct CDR3 sequences, under 45% of which are singletons. The biggest ten clones account for 29% of the sample. About this clonotype itself: The antigen it binds to is not known. No base qualities exist here, and no much larger clone lies one base off it.

The junction shows trimming of 6 bases on V and 5 bases on J, and the gene matches do not reach 8 bases of it. The CDR3 sequence holds 15 residues, the cysteine and phenylalanine included. Only CDR3 DNA is held: 45 bases, read in frame from base 1. Recombination joined TRBV12-3 or TRBV12-4 with TRBJ1-4, with 8 junctional bases fitting TRBD1. This clonotype was obtained from a male donor with esophageal squamous cell carcinoma. Sequences were obtained from esophageal tumor tissue. The CDR3 protein sequence reads: CASSSTGALNEKLFF. The DNA sequence follows: TGTGCCAGCAGCTCGACAGGGGCCTTAAATGAAAAACTGTTTTTT.